There are many counts of the clone carrying this TCR beta chain. This sample is drawn from a study of T cells in Graves' hyperthyroidism and ophthalmopathy. Study overall: Any treatment followed the collection of peripheral blood at initial diagnosis.

The CDR3 regions of TCR beta were amplified from RNA transcripts. Primed by the HTBI set, a first-round RT-PCR was run on the TCR CDR3. MiXCR was run by TCRdb on the multiplex PCR reads, yielding one entry per CDR3 protein. The sample yields 550,000 to 600,000 distinct CDR3 sequences, 14% seen once. Diagnosing involved the use of clinical symptoms, serum thyroxine and TRAb, thyroid ultrasound and orbital computed tomography. V dropped 5 bases and J dropped 1; count of bases not matched to a gene: 5. From germline, CDR1 is MNHEY and CDR2 SMNVEV (reference sequence). The CDR3 is made up of 15 amino acids.

Sequenced input: blood. The chain combines TRBV27 with TRBJ2-3, with 8 bases matching TRBD2. The sequence came from a woman between 18 and 29 years old with Graves' ophthalmopathy. CDR3 protein: CASSLSGTRTDTQYF. The CDR3 region has the DNA TGTGCCAGCAGTCTTAGCGGGACTCGCACAGATACGCAGTATTTT.